This T cell receptor (beta chain) was observed in a study of T cell changes during pregnancy in multiple sclerosis. TCRdb's table, derived via immunoSEQ multiplex PCR, lists solely in-frame clones and lacks some. The sample lists around 50,000 clones, approximately 87% occurring once. CDR3 size: 14 residues. V lost 5 bases and J lost 3, with 14 bases in between. In germline, CDR1 is SEHNR, CDR2 FQNEAQ (reference sequence). Sequencing was performed on peripheral blood from another person, used as feeder cells. The TCR comes from a human donor whose cells served as feeder cells for cultures in a pregnancy study. The V gene is TRBV7-9, the J gene TRBJ2-7; weak D call: TRBD1 (6 bases). CDR3 loop: CASSQSGADYEQYF. The CDR3 DNA sequence: TGTGCCAGCAGCCAATCAGGGGCCGACTACGAGCAGTACTTC.